The source of this TCR beta chain is a study of CD8 T cells in ankylosing spondylitis. General study points: A motif in TCR beta, a set of under 10 highly homologous variants, appeared characteristic of ankylosing spondylitis blood.

For TCR beta, libraries came from quantitative 5'-RACE with molecular barcodes. TCRdb redid the calling of the 5' RACE reads with MiXCR, one entry per CDR3 protein. The sample includes 350,000 to 450,000 distinct CDR3 sequences, more than 25% seen only once; the top ten take about 0.9%. In this sample, this clonotype turned up many times. Antigen: not known. V lost 6 bases and J 0 bases, leaving 14 bases between the germline ends. The CDR3 covers 15 residues. Sequenced material: blood, either unsorted or a sorted T cell fraction (not recorded which). J is TRBJ1-1 and V is TRBV12-3 or TRBV12-4; no definite D call. This receptor was identified in a male donor with ankylosing spondylitis. CDR3 in amino acids: CASSPNRRLNTEAFF. The DNA of the CDR3 is TGTGCCAGCAGCCCCAATCGTCGGCTGAACACTGAAGCTTTCTTT.